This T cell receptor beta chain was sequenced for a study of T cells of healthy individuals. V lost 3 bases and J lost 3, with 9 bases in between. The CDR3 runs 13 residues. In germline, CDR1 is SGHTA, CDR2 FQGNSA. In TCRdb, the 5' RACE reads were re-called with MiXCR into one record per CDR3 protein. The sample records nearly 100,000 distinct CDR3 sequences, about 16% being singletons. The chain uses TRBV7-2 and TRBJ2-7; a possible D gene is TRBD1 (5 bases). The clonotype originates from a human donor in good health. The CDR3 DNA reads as TGTGCCAGCAGCTTTTCTAGGGGCTACGAGCAGTACTTC. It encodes CASSFSRGYEQYF.